What follows are 13 T cell receptor beta chains derived from one specimen sequenced in a study of blood T cell repertoires in COVID-19. Profiled with immunoSEQ multiplex PCR; TCRdb holds only in-frame clones, not every one. The data contain approximately 340,000 clones, approximately 90% of them singletons. Sequenced material: peripheral blood. The receptors were gathered from a man aged 25 to 45 with COVID-19, enrolled during active disease.

The chain couples TRBV5-6 to TRBJ2-7; maybe TRBD1 (6 bases). Germline V gives CDR1 SGHDT, CDR2 YYEEEE. V gave up 4 bases and J gave up 3 bases, with 14 bases separating them. CDR3 length: 14 amino acids. The CDR3 nucleotides read TGTGCCAGCAGCCCAGCCGGACAGTTCTACGAGCAGTACTTC. Translation gives CASSPAGQFYEQYF.

V and J are TRBV6-5 and TRBJ1-2, with no clear D. Deletions cut 7 bases from V and 1 base from J, with 13 bases between. The CDR3 sequence is 14 residues long. CDR1 and CDR2 (germline): MNHEY, SVGAGI. The CDR3 DNA reads as TGTGCCAGCAACCCCGGGATTAATAACTATGGCTACACCTTC. The encoded protein is CASNPGINNYGYTF.

V and J are TRBV27 and TRBJ1-1; possible D gene TRBD1, 5 bases. The CDR3 contains 17 residues. The germline V and J ends were trimmed by 7 bases and 0 bases, with 21 bases remaining between them. From germline, CDR1 is MNHEY and CDR2 SMNVEV (reference sequence). CDR3: CASISLFGGALNTEAFF. The DNA of the CDR3 is TGTGCCAGCATCTCCCTCTTTGGTGGGGCCCTGAACACTGAAGCTTTCTTT.

This clone has just one count. DNA of the CDR3: TGTGCCAGCAGCCAATCGGGGGGGCTTCAGCCCCAGCATTTT. Amino acid sequence: CASSQSGGLQPQHF. The chain uses TRBV3-1 (or the pseudogene TRBV3-2) and TRBJ1-5; tentative D call: TRBD1 (6 bases). This CDR3 is 14 amino acids long. The V gene lost 2 bases and the J gene lost 6 bases, with 11 bases spanning the gap. Germline V lookup: CDR1 LGHDT, CDR2 YNNKEL (reference sequence).

In DNA form, the CDR3 reads TGTGCCAGCAGCTTAATCCCCGTGGACAGGGCGACGACCGGGGAGCTGTTTTTT. This sequence encodes CASSLIPVDRATTGELFF. The chain recombines TRBV7-3 with TRBJ2-2; 8 bases are a match to TRBD1. Germline V gene data show CDR1 as SGHTA and CDR2 as FQGTGA. The CDR3 contains 18 residues. V trimming: 1 base; J trimming: 5 bases; junction bases outside the gene matches: 12.

CDR3 amino acids: CASSNNRGPYEQYF. Here the CDR3 DNA reads TGCGCCAGCAGCAACAACAGGGGGCCCTACGAGCAGTACTTC. This chain uses TRBV5-1 with TRBJ2-7; 9 nucleotides agree with TRBD1. The ends lost 4 bases at V and 2 bases at J; junction bases unmatched: 4. The germline gives CDR1 SGHRS, CDR2 YFSETQ. The CDR3 spans 14 residues.

V and J are TRBV19 and TRBJ2-2; D possibly corresponds to TRBD2 (6 bases). The CDR3 consists of 13 residues. V lost 3 bases to trimming and J lost 6 bases, with 8 bases between them. Germline CDR1 and CDR2: LNHDA and SQIVND (reference sequence). Here the CDR3 reads CASSMRGAGELFF. CDR3 nucleotide sequence: TGTGCCAGTAGTATGCGGGGAGCCGGGGAGCTGTTTTTT.

This clone was recorded a few times. The DNA for the CDR3 is TGTGCCAGTAGTATTTCAGGGGTCAACACCGGGGAGCTGTTTTTT. Translating gives CASSISGVNTGELFF. The V and J genes are TRBV19 and TRBJ2-2, with TRBD1 as a possible D gene (6 bases). V was clipped by 3 bases and J by 2 bases, with 10 bases between them. Germline CDR1 and CDR2: LNHDA and SQIVND (reference sequence). This CDR3 region has 15 residues.

As for this clone: This sample includes further DNA sequences coding for the same CDR3. The rearrangement joins TRBV7-3 to TRBJ1-2, with TRBD1 matching over 8 bases. From germline, CDR1 is SGHTA and CDR2 FQGTGA. This CDR3 spans 13 amino acids. V lost 4 bases, J lost 4 bases, and 2 bases stayed unmatched. The CDR3 reads CASSSGQGYGYTF. Here the CDR3 DNA reads TGTGCCAGCAGCTCCGGACAGGGCTATGGCTACACCTTC. Combining the CDR3 with reference TRBV7-3 and TRBJ1-2 gives the whole variable domain GAGVSQTPSNKVTEKGKYVELRCDPISGHTALYWYRQSLGQGPEFLIYFQGTGAADDSGLPNDRFFAVRPEGSVSTLKIQRTERGDSAVYLCASSSGQGYGYTFGSGTRLTVV.

This chain joins TRBV19 and TRBJ1-1; no definite D call. The CDR3 is 16 residues long. Germline CDR1 LNHDA, CDR2 SQIVND (reference sequence). The V gene lost 1 base and the J gene lost 0 bases, with 12 bases spanning the gap. CDR3 sequence: CASSIVIPSMNTEAFF. The CDR3 DNA sequence: TGTGCCAGTAGTATAGTTATCCCGAGCATGAACACTGAAGCTTTCTTT.

The rearrangement uses TRBV11-2 and TRBJ2-5; 13 bases are a match to TRBD2. The germline V gene has CDR1 SGHAT and CDR2 FQNNGV. The CDR3 is made up of 15 amino acids. The trim removed 4 bases at V and 5 bases at J, leaving 4 bases unmatched. For the CDR3, the DNA is TGTGCCAGCAGCTCCGGGACTAGCGGGACGGAGACCCAGTACTTC. Translating it yields CASSSGTSGTETQYF.

This chain joins TRBV6-2 or TRBV6-3 and TRBJ2-1; 9 bases agree with TRBD2. CDR1 and CDR2 (germline): MNHEY, SVGEGT. J was trimmed by 4 bases and V by 4 bases; bases with no gene match: 5. The CDR3 has 15 amino acids. The CDR3 nucleotides read TGTGCCAGCAGTTCCTCCAGCGGGGGGTACAATGAGCAGTTCTTC. It encodes CASSSSSGGYNEQFF.

This clone was counted a few times. The J gene is TRBJ2-3, the V gene TRBV7-2; D is unclear. The V gene lost 3 bases and the J gene lost 4 bases, with 14 bases spanning the gap. The CDR3 is 15 residues long. Germline values: CDR1 SGHTA, CDR2 FQGNSA. Here the CDR3 reads CASSFRSPTPDTQYF. DNA of the CDR3: TGTGCCAGCAGCTTCCGGAGCCCGACCCCAGATACGCAGTATTTT.